This is a list of T cell receptor beta chains from one sample in a study of CXCR3-negative and CXCR3-positive naive CD8 T cells. TCRdb reworked the 5' RACE reads into one entry per CDR3 protein, no DNA. In total, the table holds some 68,000 distinct CDR3 sequences. Specimen: naive CXCR3+ CD8+ T cells from blood. These receptor sequences come from a human donor in good health. Some clones in this sample may be carry-over from other donors' samples. CDR3s include the opening cysteine and the closing phenylalanine or tryptophan.

J gene: TRBJ2-1; V gene: TRBV20-1; CDR3 protein: CSAGTGGISLF
J gene: TRBJ2-5; V gene: TRBV12-3/TRBV12-4; CDR3 protein: CASSWSETQYF
J gene: TRBJ2-7; V gene: TRBV4-3; CDR3 protein: CASSQGRLGAYEQYF
J gene: TRBJ2-3; V gene: TRBV6-2/TRBV6-3; CDR3 protein: CASSSSLAEHTQYF
J gene: TRBJ2-1; V gene: TRBV4-3; CDR3 protein: CASSHYSGNEQFF
J gene: TRBJ2-3; V gene: TRBV29-1; CDR3 protein: CSVTVAGSTDTQYF
J gene: TRBJ2-5; V gene: TRBV11-3; CDR3 protein: CASSLESGGGETQYF
J gene: TRBJ1-1; V gene: TRBV7-3; CDR3 protein: CASSGPGRNDEAFF
J gene: TRBJ2-7; V gene: TRBV6-1; CDR3 protein: CASSDQLAVSYEQYF
J gene: TRBJ1-5; V gene: TRBV4-1; CDR3 protein: CASSQVLGQGEPQHF
J gene: TRBJ1-1; V gene: TRBV4-3; CDR3 protein: CASSRDNVYTEAFF
J gene: TRBJ2-3; V gene: TRBV4-1; CDR3 protein: CASSLQSPETGTDTQYF
J gene: TRBJ2-7; V gene: TRBV10-3; CDR3 protein: CAISELGGYEQYF
J gene: TRBJ2-5; V gene: TRBV7-8; CDR3 protein: CASSLASGAVYQETQYF
J gene: TRBJ2-7; V gene: TRBV20-1; CDR3 protein: CSASGPGYEQYF